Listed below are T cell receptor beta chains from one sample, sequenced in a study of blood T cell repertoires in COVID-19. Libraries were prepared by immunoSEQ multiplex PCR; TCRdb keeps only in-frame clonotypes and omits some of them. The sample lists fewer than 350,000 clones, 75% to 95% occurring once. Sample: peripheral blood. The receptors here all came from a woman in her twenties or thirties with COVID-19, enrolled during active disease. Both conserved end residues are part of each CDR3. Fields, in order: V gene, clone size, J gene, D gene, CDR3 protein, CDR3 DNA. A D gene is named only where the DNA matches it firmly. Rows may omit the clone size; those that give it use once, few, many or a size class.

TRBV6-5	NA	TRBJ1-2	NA	CASSYSGRDTF	TGTGCCAGCAGTTACTCCGGCAGGGACACCTTC
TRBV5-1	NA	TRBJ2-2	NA	CASSRETNTGELFF	TGCGCCAGCAGCAGGGAGACGAACACCGGGGAGCTGTTTTTT
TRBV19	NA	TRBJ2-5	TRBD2	CASSPTSGSQETQYF	TGTGCCAGTAGTCCGACTAGCGGATCACAAGAGACCCAGTACTTC
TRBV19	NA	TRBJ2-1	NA	CASSMIQSPSNEQFF	TGTGCCAGTAGTATGATTCAGTCCCCAAGTAATGAGCAGTTCTTC
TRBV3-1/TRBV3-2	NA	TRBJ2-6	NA	CASSPILSGANVLTF	TGTGCCAGCAGCCCTATTCTCTCTGGGGCCAACGTCCTGACTTTC
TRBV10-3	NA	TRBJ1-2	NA	CAISESDSYGYTF	TGTGCCATCAGTGAGTCCGACAGCTATGGCTACACCTTC
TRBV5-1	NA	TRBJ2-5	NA	CASSPRARAGSGETQYF	TGCGCCAGCAGCCCCCGCGCGCGCGCGGGATCAGGGGAGACCCAGTACTTC
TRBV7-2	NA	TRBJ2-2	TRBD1	CASSLNRGTGELFF	TGTGCCAGCAGCTTAAACAGGGGCACCGGGGAGCTGTTTTTT
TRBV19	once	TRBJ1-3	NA	CASSIAVSSGNTIYF	TGTGCCAGTAGTATCGCGGTGAGCTCTGGAAACACCATATATTTT
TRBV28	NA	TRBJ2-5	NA	CASSFGGAETQYF	TGTGCCAGCAGTTTTGGGGGCGCGGAGACCCAGTACTTC
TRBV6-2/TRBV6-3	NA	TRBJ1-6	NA	CASSYRFGGNNSPLHF	TGTGCCAGCAGTTACCGTTTCGGGGGGAACAATTCACCCCTCCACTTT
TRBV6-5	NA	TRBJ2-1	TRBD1	CASRNRDSSYNEQFF	TGTGCCAGCAGGAACCGGGACAGCTCCTACAATGAGCAGTTCTTC
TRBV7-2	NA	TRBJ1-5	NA	CASSQRAGGDQPQHF	TGTGCCAGCAGCCAAAGGGCGGGGGGGGATCAGCCCCAGCATTTT
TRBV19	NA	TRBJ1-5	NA	CASSITAVVNQPQHF	TGTGCCAGTAGTATTACCGCAGTTGTAAATCAGCCCCAGCATTTT
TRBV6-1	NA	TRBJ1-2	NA	CASSEQPGLNYGYTF	TGTGCCAGCAGTGAGCAGCCAGGTCTCAACTATGGCTACACCTTC
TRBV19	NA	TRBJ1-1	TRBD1	CASSPGGVTEAFF	TGTGCCAGTAGCCCAGGGGGCGTAACTGAAGCTTTCTTT
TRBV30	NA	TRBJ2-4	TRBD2	CAWSLEGLAGGGKNIQYF	TGTGCCTGGAGCCTAGAGGGACTAGCGGGTGGAGGGAAAAACATTCAGTACTTC
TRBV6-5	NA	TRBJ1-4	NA	CASTDLKGDEKLFF	TGTGCCAGCACCGATCTTAAGGGAGATGAAAAACTGTTTTTT
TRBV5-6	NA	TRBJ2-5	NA	CASSFQGLGETQYF	TGTGCCAGCAGCTTCCAGGGTTTGGGGGAGACCCAGTACTTC
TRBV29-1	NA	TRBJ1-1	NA	CSVDRGGGRNTEAFF	TGCAGCGTTGATCGGGGGGGCGGTAGGAACACTGAAGCTTTCTTT
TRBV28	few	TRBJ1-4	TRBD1	CASSLSGGREKLFF	TGTGCCAGCAGTTTATCAGGGGGCAGGGAAAAACTGTTTTTT
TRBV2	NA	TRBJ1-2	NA	CASSVLYGYTF	TGTGCCAGCAGTGTTCTCTATGGCTACACCTTC
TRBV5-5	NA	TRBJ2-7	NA	CASSRSPGATGYEQYF	TGTGCCAGCAGCCGCAGCCCGGGAGCCACGGGCTACGAGCAGTACTTC
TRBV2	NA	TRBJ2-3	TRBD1	CASSRQGHTDTQYF	TGTGCCAGCAGCCGACAGGGGCACACAGATACGCAGTATTTT
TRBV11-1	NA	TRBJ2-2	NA	CASSQLRVVTGELFF	TGTGCCAGCAGCCAACTCCGGGTGGTCACCGGGGAGCTGTTTTTT
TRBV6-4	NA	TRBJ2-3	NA	CASSDSASGTDTQYF	TGTGCCAGCAGTGACTCGGCTAGCGGCACAGATACGCAGTATTTT
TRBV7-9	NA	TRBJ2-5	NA	CASSLGRGYGETQYF	TGTGCCAGCAGCTTAGGGCGGGGCTATGGAGAGACCCAGTACTTC
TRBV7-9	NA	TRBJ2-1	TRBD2	CASSFGTSGRARYNEQFF	TGTGCCAGCAGCTTCGGGACTAGCGGGAGGGCCCGGTACAATGAGCAGTTCTTC
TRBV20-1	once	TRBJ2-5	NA	CSARPGETQYF	TGCAGTGCTAGACCGGGGGAGACCCAGTACTTC
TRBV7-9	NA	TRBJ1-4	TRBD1	CASSYTGAGDEKLFF	TGTGCCAGCAGCTACACAGGGGCCGGGGATGAAAAACTGTTTTTT
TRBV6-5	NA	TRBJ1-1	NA	CASSRGEEAFF	TGTGCCAGCAGCCGTGGGGAGGAAGCTTTCTTT